A single sample gave rise to the 31 T cell receptor beta chains below, sequenced in a study of cytomegalovirus exposure and HLA in healthy donors. Clones were sequenced by immunoSEQ multiplex PCR, and TCRdb holds only the in-frame ones, with some missing. Counted here are about 220,000 clones, over 80% occurring once; the ten biggest clones make up around 15%. Specimen: PBMCs. These receptors were obtained from a woman in her twenties or thirties in good health and CMV-seropositive.

This clone was detected only a few times. Other DNA sequences in the same sample also yield this CDR3. This chain joins TRBV29-1 and TRBJ1-1; the D gene is possibly TRBD1 (5 bases). The CDR3 sequence is 12 residues long. V was clipped by 3 bases and J by 0 bases, with 5 bases between them. CDR1 SQVTM and CDR2 ANQGSEA come from the germline V gene. CDR3 sequence reads: CSVEGLNTEAFF. The DNA of the CDR3 is TGCAGCGTTGAGGGACTGAACACTGAAGCTTTCTTT.

This clone showed up just once. This chain joins TRBV28 and TRBJ2-7, with 9 positions matching TRBD1. The germline gives CDR1 MDHEN, CDR2 SYDVKM. This CDR3 has 13 amino acids. J gave up 3 bases and V 8 bases, and 5 bases lay outside the gene matches. The CDR3 loop is CASGLTGGYEQYF. As DNA, the CDR3 is TGTGCCAGCGGCTTGACAGGGGGCTACGAGCAGTACTTC.

In its sample, this clone was seen once. V and J are TRBV7-3 and TRBJ2-2, with no clear D. Deletions cut 6 bases from V and 4 bases from J, with 24 bases between. Germline CDR1 SGHTA, CDR2 FQGTGA. The CDR3 runs 18 residues. The CDR3 nucleotides are TGTGCCAGCAGAATGTTCTGGGCCCCCGAAGAATGCACCGGGGAGCTGTTTTTT. It translates to CASRMFWAPEECTGELFF. Based on the CDR3 plus reference TRBV7-3 and TRBJ2-2, the full variable domain is GAGVSQTPSNKVTEKGKYVELRCDPISGHTALYWYRQSLGQGPEFLIYFQGTGAADDSGLPNDRFFAVRPEGSVSTLKIQRTERGDSAVYLCASRMFWAPEECTGELFFGEGSRLTVL.

The chain couples TRBV7-8 to TRBJ2-7; D gene unclear. The CDR3 length is 14 residues. The V and J ends lost 0 bases and 0 bases respectively, with 6 bases between them. Germline CDR1 and CDR2: SGHVS and FQNEAQ. Here the CDR3 reads CASSLALSSYEQYF. The CDR3 nucleotides are TGTGCCAGCAGCTTAGCGCTGAGCTCCTACGAGCAGTACTTC.

The chain joins TRBV7-2 to TRBJ2-2, with D tentatively TRBD2 (6 bases). This CDR3 has 16 amino acids. Germline V lookup: CDR1 SGHTA, CDR2 FQGNSA. Trimming left V 1 base short and J 1 base short, with 10 bases between. CDR3: CASSLGGVRNTGELFF. CDR3 bases: TGTGCCAGCAGCTTAGGCGGGGTCCGGAACACCGGGGAGCTGTTTTTT.

The chain combines TRBV7-3 with TRBJ2-1; D may be TRBD2 (6 bases). The CDR3 is made up of 15 amino acids. Germline V gene lookup returns CDR1 SGHTA and CDR2 FQGTGA. V lost 6 bases and J 4 bases, leaving 16 bases between the germline ends. The CDR3 DNA follows: TGTGCCAGCAGTTGGGAGAGGGCGGGATACAATGAGCAGTTCTTC. Translated: CASSWERAGYNEQFF.

V is TRBV9 and J is TRBJ2-2; 8 positions match TRBD1. The CDR3 has 16 amino acids. V was pared by 3 bases and J by 0 bases, with 4 bases of the junction left unmatched. CDR1 is SGDLS and CDR2 is YYNGEE in the germline V gene. The CDR3 here is CASSARQGTNTGELFF. Here the CDR3 DNA reads TGTGCCAGCAGCGCTAGACAGGGGACGAACACCGGGGAGCTGTTTTTT.

This clone was recorded once. J is TRBJ1-3 and V is TRBV11-2; D not certain. The V end was cut by 5 bases, the J end by 0 bases, with 5 bases between. Germline loops: CDR1 SGHAT, CDR2 FQNNGV. CDR3 length: 13 amino acids. CDR3 sequence (DNA): TGTGCCAGCAGCCGACTCTCTGGAAACACCATATATTTT. It yields the protein CASSRLSGNTIYF.

This rearrangement joins TRBV6-5 to TRBJ1-2; 7 nucleotides line up with TRBD1. CDR3 length: 15 amino acids. V lost 5 bases and J lost 3; bases outside the gene matches: 9. From germline, CDR1 is MNHEY and CDR2 SVGAGI. This CDR3 reads CASSPTYDRDYGYTF. CDR3 coding DNA: TGTGCCAGCAGTCCCACTTACGACAGGGACTATGGCTACACCTTC.

V and J are TRBV7-2 and TRBJ1-2; no clear D gene. Germline V lookup: CDR1 SGHTA, CDR2 FQGNSA. The CDR3 length is 13 residues. V lost 2 bases and J 2 bases, leaving 6 bases between the germline ends. CDR3 coding DNA: TGTGCCAGCAGCTTATTGCCGAACTATGGCTACACCTTC. Translation gives CASSLLPNYGYTF.

The rearrangement links TRBV10-3 to TRBJ1-2; D is unclear. Germline V gene sequence: CDR1 ENHRY, CDR2 SYGVKD. V was trimmed by 3 bases and J by 8 bases, leaving 13 bases between them. This CDR3 comprises 13 residues. CDR3 bases: TGTGCCATCAGTGATTCTGCCGGAAGGGGCTACACCTTC. It encodes CAISDSAGRGYTF.

The V call is TRBV9, the J call TRBJ2-2; TRBD1 aligns across 9 bases. J lost 4 bases, V lost 0 bases, and 7 bases had no gene match. The CDR3 contains 17 residues. Germline V gene sequence: CDR1 SGDLS, CDR2 YYNGEE. The CDR3 is CASSVGRQGVFTGELFF. CDR3 nucleotides: TGTGCCAGCAGCGTAGGGAGACAGGGGGTCTTCACCGGGGAGCTGTTTTTT.

The rearrangement uses TRBV10-3 and TRBJ2-3, with 7 bases that match TRBD1. The CDR3 contains 15 residues. The V gene end was trimmed by 6 bases and the J gene end by 1 base; junction bases not matched to a gene: 7. Germline V gene sequence: CDR1 ENHRY, CDR2 SYGVKD. CDR3 sequence reads: CAIREGDRRTDTQYF. In DNA form, the CDR3 reads TGTGCCATCAGAGAGGGGGACAGACGCACAGATACGCAGTATTTT.

This clone appeared once. The chain recombines TRBV9 with TRBJ2-2, with 7 bases that match TRBD2. Trimming at V came to 5 bases and at J to 3 bases, leaving 10 bases not matched to a gene. Germline values: CDR1 SGDLS, CDR2 YYNGEE. The CDR3 consists of 16 residues. The chain's CDR3 is CASSYHGEGHTGELFF. In DNA form, the CDR3 reads TGTGCCAGCAGTTATCACGGGGAGGGCCACACCGGGGAGCTGTTTTTT.

This clone showed up just a few times. The rearrangement links TRBV5-6 to TRBJ2-1; TRBD2 aligns across 9 bases. The CDR3 has 16 residues. V lost 0 bases to trimming and J lost 6 bases; unmatched junction nucleotides: 7. Germline CDR1 SGHDT, CDR2 YYEEEE. This CDR3 reads CASSLDQTSGPNEQFF. CDR3 DNA: TGTGCCAGCAGCTTGGATCAGACTAGCGGACCCAATGAGCAGTTCTTC.

V gene TRBV6-6 combines with J gene TRBJ2-1; D is unclear. This CDR3 spans 16 amino acids. Germline assignment: CDR1 MNHNY and CDR2 SVGAGI (reference sequence). The V end was cut by 5 bases, the J end by 5 bases, with 19 bases between. CDR3 sequence: CASSIILVLGNNEQFF. For the CDR3, the DNA is TGTGCCAGCAGTATTATTCTAGTCCTCGGAAACAATGAGCAGTTCTTC.

The chain combines TRBV10-3 with TRBJ2-1; 10 nucleotides match TRBD1. The CDR3 consists of 13 residues. Germline lookup yields CDR1 ENHRY and CDR2 SYGVKD. V shed 11 bases and J 8 bases; nucleotides not matched to a gene: 9. CDR3 DNA: TGTGCCCTAGGGACAGGGGATGGCGATGAGCAGTTCTTC. Its translation is CALGTGDGDEQFF.

V gene TRBV19 combines with J gene TRBJ1-5; 7 bases align to TRBD1. Germline loops: CDR1 LNHDA, CDR2 SQIVND (reference sequence). The CDR3 totals 12 residues. Trimming at V came to 11 bases and at J to 8 bases, leaving 9 bases not matched to a gene. CDR3: CASDRLGEPQHF. For the CDR3, the DNA is TGTGCCTCGGACAGGCTGGGAGAGCCCCAGCATTTT.

The chain employs TRBV6-1 and TRBJ1-3; no clear D gene. CDR1 and CDR2 from the germline V gene are MNHNS and SASEGT. This CDR3 is 14 amino acids long. The V end lost 8 bases, the J end lost 4 bases, and 15 bases lay between the germline ends. CDR3 amino acids: CASAGWADGNTIYF. CDR3 DNA: TGTGCCAGCGCCGGTTGGGCAGACGGAAACACCATATATTTT.

The genes are TRBV5-1 and TRBJ2-3; 13 bases map to TRBD2. The CDR3 has 15 amino acids. The junction had 2 bases not matched to a gene; V was cut back by 4 bases and J by 3 bases. Germline V gene lookup returns CDR1 SGHRS and CDR2 YFSETQ. The CDR3 DNA is TGCGCCAGCAGCCGGACTAGCGGGAGTACAGATACGCAGTATTTT. Translated: CASSRTSGSTDTQYF.

This clone was seen a few times. The rearrangement joins TRBV29-1 to TRBJ1-1, with TRBD1 matching over 9 bases. V was pared by 1 base and J by 1 base, with 10 bases of the junction left unmatched. From germline, CDR1 is SQVTM and CDR2 ANQGSEA. This CDR3 comprises 17 residues. The CDR3 protein is CSVEAPGTGLRNTEAFF. The CDR3 DNA reads as TGCAGCGTTGAAGCTCCTGGGACAGGGTTGCGGAACACTGAAGCTTTCTTT. Supplemented by reference TRBV29-1 and TRBJ1-1, the full variable domain reads SAVISQKPSRDICQRGTSLTIQCQVDSQVTMMFWYRQQPGQSLTLIATANQGSEATYESGFVIDKFPISRPNLTFSTLTVSNMSPEDSSIYLCSVEAPGTGLRNTEAFFGQGTRLTVV.

The rearrangement uses TRBV28 and TRBJ2-5; 8 positions match TRBD2. The V gene end was trimmed by 1 base and the J gene end by 0 bases; junction bases not matched to a gene: 7. The CDR3 extends over 17 amino acids. Germline V gives CDR1 MDHEN, CDR2 SYDVKM. CDR3 sequence: CASSLLQASGYQETQYF. Here the CDR3 DNA reads TGTGCCAGCAGTTTATTACAGGCTAGCGGGTACCAAGAGACCCAGTACTTC. The variable domain in full, with the rest retrieved from reference TRBV28 and TRBJ2-5, is DVKVTQSSRYLVKRTGEKVFLECVQDMDHENMFWYRQDPGLGLRLIYFSYDVKMKEKGDIPEGYSVSREKKERFSLILESASTNQTSMYLCASSLLQASGYQETQYFGPGTRLLVL.

The V call is TRBV6-4, the J call TRBJ2-3; weak D call: TRBD1 (6 bases). There are 19 residues in the CDR3. The V end lost 3 bases, the J end lost 0 bases, and 22 bases lay between the germline ends. Germline V lookup: CDR1 MRHNA, CDR2 SNTAGT. The CDR3 DNA sequence: TGTGCCAGCAGTGAAACACAACCCGGGACACCCTGTAGCACAGATACGCAGTATTTT. This gives the protein CASSETQPGTPCSTDTQYF.

The CDR3 loop reads CATSRDSTAGFNYGYTF. DNA for the CDR3: TGTGCCACCAGCAGAGATTCAACAGCAGGCTTTAACTATGGCTACACCTTC. This chain links TRBV15 with TRBJ1-2; D is unresolved. CDR3 length: 17 amino acids. The germline CDR1 and CDR2 sequences are LNHNV and YYDKDF (reference sequence). Trimming cost V 0 bases and J 1 base, with 15 bases left between them.

This clone was observed once. As DNA, the CDR3 is TGTGCCAGCAGCTTGGACGACAGGGGGCTTACTGGCTACACCTTC. Protein product: CASSLDDRGLTGYTF. This chain uses TRBV5-4 with TRBJ1-2; 10 bases line up with TRBD1. J lost 7 bases, V lost 0 bases, and 6 bases had no gene match. Germline V gene sequence: CDR1 SGHNT, CDR2 YYREEE (reference sequence). CDR3 length equals 15 residues.

In this sample, this clone turned up a few times. This same CDR3 is encoded by further DNA sequences in the sample. The J gene is TRBJ1-5, the V gene TRBV30; no firm D call. V was pared by 0 bases and J by 4 bases, with 7 bases between. The CDR3 is made up of 13 amino acids. Per germline, CDR1 GTSNPN and CDR2 SVGIG (reference sequence). CDR3 amino acids: CAWSVAGNQPQHF. Here the CDR3 DNA reads TGTGCCTGGAGTGTAGCGGGGAATCAGCCCCAGCATTTT.

This sequence joins TRBV19 and TRBJ1-3, with D uncertain. CDR3 length: 14 residues. The V and J ends lost 4 bases and 8 bases respectively, with 15 bases between them. Germline V lookup: CDR1 LNHDA, CDR2 SQIVND (reference sequence). CDR3 DNA sequence: TGTGCCAGTAGTAGCGGTCGGCCCGGGGACACCATATATTTT. Translating it yields CASSSGRPGDTIYF. Full variable domain (outside the CDR3, taken from reference TRBV19 and TRBJ1-3): DGGITQSPKYLFRKEGQNVTLSCEQNLNHDAMYWYRQDPGQGLRLIYYSQIVNDFQKGDIAEGYSVSREKKESFPLTVTSAQKNPTAFYLCASSSGRPGDTIYFGEGSWLTVV.

A note on this clone: At the DNA level, this CDR3 is encoded by other sequences in the same sample as well. V gene TRBV30 combines with J gene TRBJ1-1; the match to TRBD1 covers 9 bases. The V and J ends lost 1 base and 5 bases, in that order; junction bases with no gene match: 2. Germline V lookup: CDR1 GTSNPN, CDR2 SVGIG (reference sequence). This CDR3 spans 13 amino acids. DNA for the CDR3: TGTGCCTGGAGTGCGACAGGGGGGACTGAAGCTTTCTTT. Translating it yields CAWSATGGTEAFF. Full variable domain (outside the CDR3, taken from reference TRBV30 and TRBJ1-1): SQTIHQWPATLVQPVGSPLSLECTVEGTSNPNLYWYRQAAGRGLQLLFYSVGIGQISSEVPQNLSASRPQDRQFILSSKKLLLSDSGFYLCAWSATGGTEAFFGQGTRLTVV.

This chain connects TRBV30 to TRBJ1-2; D is perhaps TRBD1 (6 bases). This CDR3 has 12 residues. V was pared by 7 bases and J by 4 bases, with 13 bases between. Looked up from germline, CDR1 is GTSNPN and CDR2 is SVGIG (reference sequence). This CDR3 is CASLGGAYGYTF. CDR3 nucleotide sequence: TGTGCCTCCCTGGGGGGCGCCTATGGCTACACCTTC.

The rearrangement links TRBV7-9 to TRBJ2-7, with no clear D. Trimming stripped 1 base from V and 4 bases from J, with 5 bases between. The germline gives CDR1 SEHNR, CDR2 FQNEAQ (reference sequence). The CDR3 is 12 amino acids. The CDR3 DNA reads TGTGCCAGCAGCTTAGGTCGGTACGAGCAGTACTTC. As protein: CASSLGRYEQYF.

Concerning this clone: Distinct nucleotide sequences in the sample also encode this CDR3. The chain combines TRBV19 with TRBJ2-7; 10 bases match TRBD1. Germline loops: CDR1 LNHDA, CDR2 SQIVND (reference sequence). V lost 9 bases to trimming and J lost 4 bases; unmatched junction nucleotides: 9. The CDR3 loop spans 14 amino acids. CDR3 nucleotide sequence: TGTGCCAGCTCTCGGGGGACAGGGGTTTACGAGCAGTACTTC. Its translation is CASSRGTGVYEQYF.